This entry lists 18 T cell receptor beta chains sequenced from one sample in a study of T cells after posttransplantation cyclophosphamide (TCRdb year 2016). The library was produced with the immunoSEQ multiplex PCR assay. Drawn from immuneACCESS, this table holds only the in-frame rearrangements with V and J called that TCRdb kept. Clones are partly lost; checked studies trace under half to an unresolved V gene and leave the rest unexplained. This sample is represented by about 26,000 clones, with no singletons among them. Roughly 1.5% of the sample lies in the top ten. The sequenced sample was PBMCs. These receptors were collected from a man aged 50 to 59 in good health, CMV-negative, and a related stem cell transplant donor.

This clone was seen repeatedly, ten times or more. The V and J genes are TRBV27 and TRBJ2-7; D is possibly TRBD2 (6 bases). This CDR3 comprises 14 residues. V was shortened by 3 bases and J by 6 bases, with 15 bases between the two germline ends. Germline CDR1 is MNHEY and CDR2 is SMNVEV (reference sequence). The CDR3, as DNA: TGTGCCAGCAGTTTTGGGGGAGGTTCTGGCGAGCAGTACTTC. This gives the protein CASSFGGGSGEQYF.

This clone appeared many times. J is TRBJ2-1 and V is TRBV7-9; no clear D. CDR1 and CDR2 (germline): SEHNR, FQNEAQ (reference sequence). Trimming left V 11 bases short and J 7 bases short, with 9 bases between. There are 10 residues in the CDR3. The CDR3 loop is CAVSGNEQFF. In DNA form, the CDR3 reads TGTGCCGTCTCCGGGAATGAGCAGTTCTTC.

This clone was detected many times. V gene TRBV11-2 combines with J gene TRBJ1-2; 9 positions agree with TRBD1. Unmatched junction bases numbered 7, after V lost 6 bases and J lost 8 bases. Per the germline V gene, CDR1 is SGHAT and CDR2 is FQNNGV. The CDR3 loop spans 13 amino acids. The CDR3 region is CASSLQGAEGYTF. The CDR3 bases are TGTGCCAGCAGTTTACAGGGGGCAGAAGGCTACACCTTC.

This clone appeared many times. The chain links TRBV12-5 to TRBJ1-5, with a tentative D call TRBD1 (6 bases). This CDR3 is built from 16 residues. Germline values: CDR1 LGHNT, CDR2 FRNRAP. Trimming left V 4 bases short and J 3 bases short, with 16 bases between. CDR3 nucleotide sequence: TGTGCTAGTGGTTCGACCCGGACAGACTTCAATCAGCCCCAGCATTTT. The encoded protein is CASGSTRTDFNQPQHF.

This clone occurred many times. The chain combines TRBV6-5 with TRBJ1-5; D is possibly TRBD1 (6 bases). CDR1 and CDR2 (germline): MNHEY, SVGAGI. V was pared by 6 bases and J by 6 bases, with 15 bases between. The CDR3 loop spans 14 amino acids. The CDR3: CASRQVGASQPQHF. CDR3 nucleotide sequence: TGTGCCAGCAGGCAGGTGGGGGCGAGTCAGCCCCAGCATTTT.

This clone has at least ten counts. The chain links TRBV5-5 to TRBJ2-5; possibly TRBD1 for D (5 bases). The CDR3 extends over 14 amino acids. V was shortened by 4 bases and J by 4 bases, with 14 bases between the two germline ends. Germline V gene data show CDR1 as SGHKS and CDR2 as YYEKEE (reference sequence). The CDR3 DNA sequence: TGTGCCAGCAGCCTCAGGGTTTACGGAGAGACCCAGTACTTC. This codes for CASSLRVYGETQYF.

This clone has at least ten counts. The chain employs TRBV5-1 and TRBJ2-7, with a possible D match to TRBD1 (6 bases). Trimming removed 3 bases from V and 6 bases from J, with 16 bases in between. CDR1 SGHRS and CDR2 YFSETQ come from the germline V gene. This CDR3 contains 14 residues. The DNA of the CDR3 is TGCGCCAGCAGCTGGACGCCCGGACAGATCGAGCAGTACTTC. Its translation is CASSWTPGQIEQYF.

This clone was seen at least ten times. V usage is TRBV6-4 and J usage is TRBJ2-1; 9 nucleotides agree with TRBD2. V gave up 4 bases and J gave up 4 bases; unmatched junction bases: 2. The CDR3 extends over 14 amino acids. The germline gives CDR1 MRHNA, CDR2 SNTAGT. CDR3 protein: CASSASGGYNEQFF. CDR3 sequence (DNA): TGTGCCAGCAGTGCGAGCGGGGGGTACAATGAGCAGTTCTTC.

The sample holds many counts of this clone. The gene calls are TRBV4-1 and TRBJ2-7; D might be TRBD2 (6 bases). The germline gives CDR1 MGHRA, CDR2 YSYEKL. Trimming left V 4 bases short and J 3 bases short, with 16 bases between. The length of the CDR3 is 15 residues. CDR3 in amino acids: CASSRGPGESYEQYF. The CDR3, as DNA: TGCGCCAGCAGCCGGGGACCGGGAGAAAGCTACGAGCAGTACTTC.

At least ten counts were recorded for this clone. The chain carries TRBV5-4 and TRBJ2-7, with 9 bases aligning to TRBD1. Germline CDR1 reads SGHNT; CDR2 reads YYREEE (reference sequence). With V trimmed by 0 bases and J by 6 bases, 10 bases remained unmatched. This CDR3 has 16 residues. In DNA form, the CDR3 reads TGTGCCAGCAGCTTGGGTCGGGACAGGGCCCGGTTCGAGCAGTACTTC. Its protein product is CASSLGRDRARFEQYF.

This clone was counted ten times or more. The rearrangement uses TRBV5-4 and TRBJ1-2, with 8 bases lining up with TRBD1. Germline V lookup: CDR1 SGHNT, CDR2 YYREEE (reference sequence). The V gene end was trimmed by 3 bases and the J gene end by 2 bases; junction bases not matched to a gene: 6. This CDR3 has 15 residues. The CDR3: CASSWAGQANYGYTF. In DNA form, the CDR3 reads TGTGCCAGCAGCTGGGCGGGACAGGCGAACTATGGCTACACCTTC.

Ten or more counts support this clone. The V and J genes are TRBV27 and TRBJ1-5, with 10 bases identical to TRBD1. The germline CDR1 and CDR2 sequences are MNHEY and SMNVEV (reference sequence). CDR3 length: 16 residues. After removal of 2 bases from V and 7 bases from J, the junction contained 8 bases not matched to a gene. CDR3: CASSLSWDRGGQPQHF. Here the CDR3 DNA reads TGTGCCAGCAGTTTAAGTTGGGACAGGGGAGGACAGCCCCAGCATTTT.

This clone was counted many times. This chain joins TRBV5-4 and TRBJ2-2; 8 bases line up with TRBD2. Unmatched junction bases numbered 9, after V lost 0 bases and J lost 5 bases. The CDR3 is 17 residues long. CDR1 and CDR2 from the germline V gene are SGHNT and YYREEE (reference sequence). The CDR3 coding sequence is TGTGCCAGCAGCTTGGGGGTTCTAGCGGGCGGGACCGGGGAGCTGTTTTTT. Translated: CASSLGVLAGGTGELFF.

This clone has a count of ten or more. The rearrangement uses TRBV10-3 and TRBJ2-2; TRBD2 agrees at 7 bases. This CDR3 has 14 amino acids. The V gene's germline CDR1 is ENHRY and CDR2 SYGVKD. Germline trimming cut 2 bases from V and 10 bases from J; bases unmatched to any gene: 7. CDR3 sequence (DNA): TGTGCCATCAGTGAGGGGGGGGAAGCCACGGAGCTGTTTTTT. Encoded protein: CAISEGGEATELFF.

This clone was seen repeatedly, ten times or more. The chain recombines TRBV5-1 with TRBJ1-2; D gene unclear. Trimming cost V 1 base and J 4 bases, with 11 bases left between them. CDR3 size: 14 residues. Looked up from germline, CDR1 is SGHRS and CDR2 is YFSETQ. CDR3: CASSLSYGFYGYTF. As DNA, the CDR3 is TGCGCCAGCAGCTTGAGTTACGGGTTCTATGGCTACACCTTC.

This clone was counted many times. The chain combines TRBV2 with TRBJ1-2, with 8 positions matching TRBD1. The CDR3 totals 14 residues. V was pared by 1 base and J by 3 bases, with 1 base of the junction left unmatched. The germline V gene encodes CDR1 SNHLY and CDR2 FYNNEI. CDR3 sequence reads: CASSEGTGYYGYTF. Written as DNA, the CDR3 is TGTGCCAGCAGTGAAGGGACAGGGTACTATGGCTACACCTTC.

There are many counts of this clone. The rearrangement uses TRBV7-3 and TRBJ2-1; 7 positions agree with TRBD1. This CDR3 comprises 15 residues. V lost 2 bases to trimming and J lost 3 bases; unmatched junction nucleotides: 4. From germline, CDR1 is SGHTA and CDR2 FQGTGA. The chain's CDR3 is CASSLVGGGYNEQFF. The CDR3, as DNA: TGTGCCAGCAGCTTAGTAGGGGGCGGCTACAATGAGCAGTTCTTC.

This clone showed up many times. In DNA, the CDR3 is TGTGCCAGCAGCAGACAGGGCTTGAACACTGAAGCTTTCTTT. This sequence encodes CASSRQGLNTEAFF. The chain is built from TRBV2 and TRBJ1-1, with 7 bases matching TRBD1. V shed 6 bases and J 0 bases; nucleotides not matched to a gene: 4. The CDR3 length is 14 residues. The germline V gene encodes CDR1 SNHLY and CDR2 FYNNEI. The full variable domain, in which reference TRBV2 and TRBJ1-1 provide the parts outside the CDR3, is EPEVTQTPSHQVTQMGQEVILRCVPISNHLYFYWYRQILGQKVEFLVSFYNNEISEKSEIFDDQFSVERPDGSNFTLKIRSTKLEDSAMYFCASSRQGLNTEAFFGQGTRLTVV.